This TCR beta chain originates from a study of response to subunit inactivated influenza vaccine. From the RT-PCR reads, TCRdb called clonotypes with MiXCR, one entry per CDR3 protein. Of over 150,000 distinct CDR3 sequences listed, 9.5% to 12% were seen once; the top ten hold roughly a third. This CDR3 is 12 amino acids long. Trimming stripped 1 base from V and 8 bases from J, with 6 bases between. Germline CDR1 SEHNR, CDR2 FQNEAQ (reference sequence). This TCR derives from a man aged 50 to 75 who received an inactivated influenza vaccine. Here the sequenced sample was CD8+ T cells sorted from PBMCs, taken around 25 months after vaccination. The chain links TRBV7-9 to TRBJ2-1, with no clear D. As DNA, the CDR3 is TGTGCCAGCAGCTTAGAATCGGATGAGCAGTTCTTC. This encodes CASSLESDEQFF.